A single sample is the source of the 6 T cell receptor beta chains below, sequenced in a study of spatial heterogeneity in lung cancer. TCRdb called the 5' RACE reads again in MiXCR, with one record for every CDR3 protein. The table lists more than 15,000 distinct CDR3 sequences, over 15% of them singletons. Time point specified: blood at routine non-recurrence follow-up after resection. Specimen: PBMCs, collected at follow-up. Receptor source: a male donor with early-stage non-small cell lung cancer.

This clonotype was observed a handful of times. V usage is TRBV19 and J usage is TRBJ1-6; D possibly corresponds to TRBD1 (5 bases). This CDR3 has 15 residues. The V end lost 9 bases, the J end lost 6 bases, and 18 bases lay between the germline ends. CDR1 LNHDA and CDR2 SQIVND come from the germline V gene (reference sequence). The DNA for the CDR3 is TGTGCCAGCCTCAGAGGGACGGACCGTAATTCACCCCTCCACTTT. Its protein is CASLRGTDRNSPLHF. The full variable domain, its missing parts supplied by reference TRBV19 and TRBJ1-6, is DGGITQSPKYLFRKEGQNVTLSCEQNLNHDAMYWYRQDPGQGLRLIYYSQIVNDFQKGDIAEGYSVSREKKESFPLTVTSAQKNPTAFYLCASLRGTDRNSPLHFGNGTRLTVT.

This clonotype was seen more than once but under ten times. This chain uses TRBV9 with TRBJ2-1; weak D call: TRBD2 (5 bases). V lost 0 bases, J lost 2 bases, and 9 bases lay in between. The CDR3 is 15 residues long. Germline V CDR1 and CDR2: SGDLS, YYNGEE. CDR3 protein: CASSVGGSTYNEQFF. The CDR3 DNA reads as TGTGCCAGCAGCGTAGGAGGGTCAACCTACAATGAGCAGTTCTTC. Filled out from reference TRBV9 and TRBJ2-1, the complete variable domain reads DSGVTQTPKHLITATGQRVTLRCSPRSGDLSVYWYQQSLDQGLQFLIQYYNGEERAKGNILERFSAQQFPDLHSELNLSSLELGDSALYFCASSVGGSTYNEQFFGPGTRLTVL.

By frequency in the sample, this clonotype is medium-sized. The rearrangement links TRBV10-2 to TRBJ1-2, with TRBD1 as a possible D gene (5 bases). CDR3 length: 15 residues. Looked up from germline, CDR1 is WSHSY and CDR2 is SAAADI. Trimming stripped 2 bases from V and 4 bases from J, with 14 bases between. The chain's CDR3 is CASSEDRRPIYGYTF. For the CDR3, the DNA is TGCGCCAGCAGTGAGGACAGAAGACCTATCTATGGCTACACCTTC.

This clonotype has a single count. The chain couples TRBV20-1 to TRBJ2-5, with 9 bases that match TRBD2. CDR1 is DFQATT and CDR2 is SNEGSKA in the germline V gene (reference sequence). The CDR3 runs to 15 residues. With V trimmed by 2 bases and J by 3 bases, 7 bases remained unmatched. CDR3: CSARILAGREETQYF. In nucleotides, the CDR3 is TGCAGTGCTAGAATCCTAGCGGGGCGAGAAGAGACCCAGTACTTC.

This clonotype is medium-sized. A junction end diverges from the germline sequence, so it may reflect a read error. This chain connects TRBV7-9 to TRBJ2-6; TRBD2 aligns across 11 bases. This CDR3 is built from 17 residues. Germline V gene lookup returns CDR1 SEHNR and CDR2 FQNEAQ (reference sequence). The CDR3 nucleotides are TGTGCCAGCAGCCTAGCGGGAGGCAACTCTGGGGCCAACGTCCTGACTTTC. As protein: CASSLAGGNSGANVLTF.

The sample holds a few counts of this clonotype. The V call is TRBV12-3 or TRBV12-4, the J call TRBJ1-3, with D maybe TRBD1 (5 bases). The ends were cut back, 6 bases at V and 4 bases at J, with 16 bases in the middle. This CDR3 has 15 amino acids. CDR3 region: CASRGASREGNTIYF. CDR3 nucleotides: TGTGCCAGCAGAGGGGCGTCGCGGGAGGGAAACACCATATATTTT.